This is a list of T cell receptor beta chains from one sample in a study of T cell responses to AZD1222 COVID-19 vaccine. Measured with immunoSEQ multiplex PCR; TCRdb has only the in-frame clones, and not every one. Of 130,000 to 150,000 clones detected, roughly nine tenths appear once; the ten largest clones hold about 3.2%. Sequences were derived from peripheral blood, sampled on day 0 of AZD1222 vaccination. The source of these receptors is an adult in good health. Each CDR3 is given with its conserved first and last residue. Each record gives: V gene, D gene, J gene, clone size, CDR3 DNA, CDR3 protein. A D gene is named only where the DNA matches it firmly. Expanded clones get a size class; other rows say once, few or many, or leave the size out.

TRBV4-1	.	TRBJ2-3	.	TGCGCCAGCAGCCTCCCCGGGACTCCGGGCACAGATACGCAGTATTTT	CASSLPGTPGTDTQYF
TRBV12-5	TRBD1	TRBJ1-5	.	TGTGCTAGTGGTTTGGTACTGGAGGGGGCGGGCAATCAGCCCCAGCATTTT	CASGLVLEGAGNQPQHF
TRBV5-6	.	TRBJ1-2	.	TGTGCCAGCAGCTTGATGGGGCGGTACTATGGCTACACCTTC	CASSLMGRYYGYTF
TRBV18	.	TRBJ2-1	.	TGTGCCAGCTCACCCTTAGGGAAGAATGAGCAGTTCTTC	CASSPLGKNEQFF
TRBV4-3	.	TRBJ2-1	.	TGCGCCAGCAGCCAAATCGAGGGAAATGAGCAGTTCTTC	CASSQIEGNEQFF
TRBV18	TRBD1	TRBJ1-5	.	TGTGCCAGCTCACCGACAGGGCGGCGCAATCAGCCCCAGCATTTT	CASSPTGRRNQPQHF
TRBV14	.	TRBJ1-5	.	TGTGCCAGCAGCCGATTGAGCAATCAGCCCCAGCATTTT	CASSRLSNQPQHF
TRBV7-9	.	TRBJ1-4	.	TGTGCCAGCAGCTTAGGGCAGAGTAATGAAAAACTGTTTTTT	CASSLGQSNEKLFF
TRBV2	TRBD1	TRBJ1-5	.	TGTGCCAGCAGTGATGGGGGACAGGGGGCGAGCAATCAGCCCCAGCATTTT	CASSDGGQGASNQPQHF
TRBV12-3/TRBV12-4	.	TRBJ1-2	.	TGTGCCAGCAGTTACGAGTATGGCTACACCTTC	CASSYEYGYTF
TRBV20-1	TRBD1	TRBJ1-1	.	TGCAGTGCTAGTCCGAACAGGGGAGCTTTCTTT	CSASPNRGAFF
TRBV3-1/TRBV3-2	.	TRBJ2-7	.	TGTGCCAGCAGCCAGACAGGTTGGGGAGAGCAGTACTTC	CASSQTGWGEQYF
TRBV24-1	.	TRBJ2-1	once	TGTGCCACCAGTGACCCTGGACAGAACAATGAGCAGTTCTTC	CATSDPGQNNEQFF
TRBV18	TRBD1	TRBJ1-2	.	TGTGCCAGCTCACGCAACCGGGACAGGGACGGCTACACCTTC	CASSRNRDRDGYTF
TRBV19	.	TRBJ1-2	.	TGTGCCACCGAAAATGACGGGACTAACTATGGCTACACCTTC	CATENDGTNYGYTF
TRBV30	.	TRBJ1-1	.	TGTGCCTGGAGTCGCGTAAATCCGGACACTGAAGCTTTCTTT	CAWSRVNPDTEAFF
TRBV4-3	TRBD1	TRBJ1-4	once	TGCGCCAGCAGCCAAGATCGGCCGGGACAGGGAAAACTGTTTTTT	CASSQDRPGQGKLFF
TRBV5-1	.	TRBJ1-2	.	TGCGCCAGCAGGGTACAGAGCGGAGCTAACTATGGCTACACCTTC	CASRVQSGANYGYTF
TRBV2	.	TRBJ2-7	few	TGTGCCAGCAGACCTCCGAGATACGAGCAGTACTTC	CASRPPRYEQYF
TRBV30	TRBD1	TRBJ1-2	.	TGTGCCTGGAACAGGGGGCACGGCTACACCTTC	CAWNRGHGYTF
TRBV6-5	TRBD1	TRBJ2-5	.	TGTGCCAGCAGTTCTACCCGGACAGGGCAAGAGACCCAGTACTTC	CASSSTRTGQETQYF
TRBV3-1/TRBV3-2	.	TRBJ2-5	.	TGTGCCAGCAGCCTCCAGGGGACTGCCTGGGAGACCCAGTACTTC	CASSLQGTAWETQYF
TRBV25-1	TRBD1	TRBJ2-7	.	TGTGCCAGCAGTGATAGTCGGACAGGAACCTACGAGCAGTACTTC	CASSDSRTGTYEQYF
TRBV12-5	TRBD1	TRBJ1-3	.	TGTGCTAGTGGTTTGGAACAGGGGCTCTTGCACACCATATATTTT	CASGLEQGLLHTIYF
TRBV20-1	TRBD2	TRBJ2-7	.	TGCAGTGCTAGTGAACTAGCGGGAGACTACGAGCAGTACTTC	CSASELAGDYEQYF
TRBV4-1	.	TRBJ2-3	.	TGCGCCAGCAGCCAAAAGGGGTGGGCTAGCGGCACAGATACGCAGTATTTT	CASSQKGWASGTDTQYF
TRBV13	.	TRBJ2-1	.	TGTGCCAGCAGCTTAGCCGGGGCGAACACGGGGAATGAGCAGTTCTTC	CASSLAGANTGNEQFF
TRBV15	.	TRBJ1-2	once	TGTGCCACCAGCAGAGTGAGTAACTATGGCTACACCTTC	CATSRVSNYGYTF
TRBV28	.	TRBJ1-5	.	TGTGCCAGCCCAGGCCCTCTACAGCCCCAGCATTTT	CASPGPLQPQHF
TRBV6-5	TRBD1	TRBJ1-1	.	TGTGCCAGCAGCCGGTGGGACAGGGGTGACACTGAAGCTTTCTTT	CASSRWDRGDTEAFF
TRBV10-2	.	TRBJ1-2	.	TGCGCCAGCAGCCCAACTCGAGGGTCTTATAAAGGCTACACCTTC	CASSPTRGSYKGYTF
TRBV15	.	TRBJ2-5	.	TGTGCCACCAGCAGAGGGCCTAGATCCGAAGAGACCCAGTACTTC	CATSRGPRSEETQYF
TRBV19	.	TRBJ1-5	.	TGTGCCAGTAGACTAACGGGGCAGCTTCAGCCCCAGCATTTT	CASRLTGQLQPQHF
TRBV5-1	.	TRBJ2-1	.	TGCGCCAGCAGCCCACCTGGGGGAGGATACAATGAGCAGTTCTTC	CASSPPGGGYNEQFF
TRBV30	.	TRBJ1-1	many	TGTGCCTGGACCCGGGGCTCGAGGGGCACTGAAGCTTTCTTT	CAWTRGSRGTEAFF
TRBV6-6	.	TRBJ1-1	.	TGTGCCAGCAGTTACGAGAACACTGAAGCTTTCTTT	CASSYENTEAFF
TRBV25-1	.	TRBJ1-2	.	TGTGCCAGCAGTGCCTCTAACTATGGCTACACCTTC	CASSASNYGYTF
TRBV7-2	TRBD1	TRBJ2-7	few	TGTGCCAGCAGCGTGGACAGGGGGAACAGGGAGCAGTACTTC	CASSVDRGNREQYF
TRBV6-2/TRBV6-3	TRBD2	TRBJ2-1	.	TGTGCCAGCAGTTACACGGGGGGTACCTACAATGAGCAGTTCTTC	CASSYTGGTYNEQFF
TRBV19	.	TRBJ1-2	.	TGTGCCAGTAGTATGGGACCCGGCAGACCCTATGGCTACACCTTC	CASSMGPGRPYGYTF
TRBV9	.	TRBJ1-1	once	TGTGCCAGCAGCGTAGGGGGCGAAACTGAAGCTTTCTTT	CASSVGGETEAFF
TRBV7-6	.	TRBJ1-2	.	TGTGCCAGCAGCTTAGGCCCACAGGGCGGACTTAACTATGGCTACACCTTC	CASSLGPQGGLNYGYTF